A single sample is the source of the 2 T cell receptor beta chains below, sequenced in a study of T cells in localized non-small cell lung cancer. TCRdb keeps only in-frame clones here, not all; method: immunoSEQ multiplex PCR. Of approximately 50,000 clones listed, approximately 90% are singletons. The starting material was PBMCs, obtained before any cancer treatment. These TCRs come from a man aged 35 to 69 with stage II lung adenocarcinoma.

DNA of the CDR3: TGTGCCAGCAGCCCCCAGCCCTGGGGCACCGGGGAGCTGTTTTTT. Protein sequence: CASSPQPWGTGELFF. The chain uses TRBV7-6 and TRBJ2-2; D unclear. CDR1 and CDR2 from the germline V gene are SGHVS and FNYEAQ. This CDR3 contains 15 residues. Trimming shortened V by 5 bases and J by 4 bases, and 14 bases separated the two germline ends.

The CDR3 region has the DNA TGTGCCAGCACCCGAAGGGGGGGAGGTGAGCAGTTCTTC. Translated, it gives CASTRRGGGEQFF. The chain links TRBV13 to TRBJ2-1, with D tentatively TRBD2 (7 bases). The germline gives CDR1 PRHDT, CDR2 FYEKMQ (reference sequence). This CDR3 is built from 13 residues. Trimming removed 7 bases from V and 9 bases from J, with 16 bases in between.